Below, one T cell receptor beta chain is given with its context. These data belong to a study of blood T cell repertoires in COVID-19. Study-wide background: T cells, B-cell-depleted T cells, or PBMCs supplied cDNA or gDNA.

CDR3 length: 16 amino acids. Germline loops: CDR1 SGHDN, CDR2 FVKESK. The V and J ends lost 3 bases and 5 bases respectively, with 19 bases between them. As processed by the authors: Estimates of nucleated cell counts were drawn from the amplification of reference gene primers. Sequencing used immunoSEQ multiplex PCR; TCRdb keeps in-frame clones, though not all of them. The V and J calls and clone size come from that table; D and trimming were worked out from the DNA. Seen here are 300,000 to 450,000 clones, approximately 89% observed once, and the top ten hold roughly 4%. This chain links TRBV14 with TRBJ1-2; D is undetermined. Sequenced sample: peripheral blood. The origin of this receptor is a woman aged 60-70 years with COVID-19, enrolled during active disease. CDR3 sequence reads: CASSHNMAGIPYGYTF. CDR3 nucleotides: TGTGCCAGCAGCCATAATATGGCAGGCATACCTTATGGCTACACCTTC.